The present entry profiles one T cell receptor (beta chain) with its context. CDR1 GTSNPN and CDR2 SVGIG come from the germline V gene (reference sequence). Unmatched junction bases numbered 6, after V lost 2 bases and J lost 3 bases. This CDR3 contains 15 residues. The sample belongs to a study of blood T cell repertoires in COVID-19. Original analysis: Reference gene primers were amplified, and this amplification served to estimate nucleated cell counts. Profiling relied on immunoSEQ multiplex PCR, and the TCRdb table lists in-frame clones only, not all of them. V, J and clone size are those of that table, while D and trimming were read from the DNA. Of 86,000 or so clones detected, approximately 86% appear once; the ten largest clones hold around 4.5%.

The TCR comes from a man aged 50 to 59 with active or convalescent COVID-19. Sample: peripheral blood. The chain has TRBV30 and TRBJ1-4, with TRBD1 matching over 7 bases. CDR3 residues: CAWSPPGQPNEKLFF. CDR3 sequence (DNA): TGTGCCTGGAGTCCTCCGGGACAGCCTAATGAAAAACTGTTTTTT.